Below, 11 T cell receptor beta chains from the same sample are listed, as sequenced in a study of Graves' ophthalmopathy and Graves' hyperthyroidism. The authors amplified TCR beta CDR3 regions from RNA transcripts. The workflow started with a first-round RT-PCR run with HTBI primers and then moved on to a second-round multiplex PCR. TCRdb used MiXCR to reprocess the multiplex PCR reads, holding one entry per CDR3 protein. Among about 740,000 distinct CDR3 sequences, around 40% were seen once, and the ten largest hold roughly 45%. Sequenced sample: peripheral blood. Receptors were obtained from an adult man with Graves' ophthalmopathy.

CDR3 nucleotide sequence: TGTGCCAGCAGTGAATTAATAGGAGGAGTACAGAGCTATGGCTACACCTTC. Encoded protein: CASSELIGGVQSYGYTF. This rearrangement joins TRBV25-1 to TRBJ1-2; D uncertain. The CDR3 spans 17 residues. The ends were cut back, 1 base at V and 4 bases at J, with 19 bases in the middle. CDR1 is MGHDK, CDR2 SYGVNS, per germline.

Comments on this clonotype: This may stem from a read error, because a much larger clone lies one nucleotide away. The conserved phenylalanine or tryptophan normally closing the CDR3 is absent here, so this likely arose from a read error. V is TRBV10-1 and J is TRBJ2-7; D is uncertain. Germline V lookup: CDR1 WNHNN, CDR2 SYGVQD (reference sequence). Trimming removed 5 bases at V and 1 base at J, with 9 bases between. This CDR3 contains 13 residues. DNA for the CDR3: TGCGCCAGCAGTCCCCACATTTCCTACGAGCAGTACTCC. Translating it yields CASSPHISYEQYS.

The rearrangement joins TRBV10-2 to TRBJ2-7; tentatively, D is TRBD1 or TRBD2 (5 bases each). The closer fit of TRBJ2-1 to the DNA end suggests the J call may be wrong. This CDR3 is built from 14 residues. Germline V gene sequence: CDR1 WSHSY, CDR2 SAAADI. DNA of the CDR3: TGCGCCAGCATCTTTGGGGGTTCCTACAATGAGCAGTTCTTC. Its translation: CASIFGGSYNEQFF.

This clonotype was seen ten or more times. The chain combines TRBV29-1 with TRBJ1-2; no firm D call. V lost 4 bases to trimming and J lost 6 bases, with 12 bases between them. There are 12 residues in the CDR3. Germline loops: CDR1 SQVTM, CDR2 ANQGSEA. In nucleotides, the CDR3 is TGCAGCGTTGGGCAGCGGACGGATGGCTACACCTTC. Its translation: CSVGQRTDGYTF.

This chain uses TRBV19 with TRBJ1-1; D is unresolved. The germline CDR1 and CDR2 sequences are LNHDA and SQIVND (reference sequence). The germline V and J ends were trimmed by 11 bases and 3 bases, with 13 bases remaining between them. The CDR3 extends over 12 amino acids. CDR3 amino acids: CAWRREDTEAFF. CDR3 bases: TGTGCCTGGAGGAGGGAGGACACTGAAGCTTTCTTT.

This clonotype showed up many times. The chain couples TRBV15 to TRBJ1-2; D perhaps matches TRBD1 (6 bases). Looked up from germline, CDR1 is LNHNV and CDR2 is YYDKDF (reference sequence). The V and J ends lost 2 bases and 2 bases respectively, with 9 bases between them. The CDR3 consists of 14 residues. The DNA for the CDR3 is TGTGCCACCAGCAGACGGGGGCTAAACTATGGCTACACCTTC. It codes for CATSRRGLNYGYTF. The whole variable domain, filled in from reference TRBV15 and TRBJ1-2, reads DAMVIQNPRYQVTQFGKPVTLSCSQTLNHNVMYWYQQKSSQAPKLLFHYYDKDFNNEADTPDNFQSRRPNTSFCFLDIRSPGLGDTAMYLCATSRRGLNYGYTFGSGTRLTVV.

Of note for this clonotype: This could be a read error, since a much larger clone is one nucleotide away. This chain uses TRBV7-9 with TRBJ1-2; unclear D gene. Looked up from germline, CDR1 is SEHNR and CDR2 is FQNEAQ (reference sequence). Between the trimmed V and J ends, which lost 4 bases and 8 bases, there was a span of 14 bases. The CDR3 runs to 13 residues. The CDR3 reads CASSSADGRGYTF. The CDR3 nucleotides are TGTGCCAGCAGCTCAGCGGATGGACGGGGCTACACCTTC.

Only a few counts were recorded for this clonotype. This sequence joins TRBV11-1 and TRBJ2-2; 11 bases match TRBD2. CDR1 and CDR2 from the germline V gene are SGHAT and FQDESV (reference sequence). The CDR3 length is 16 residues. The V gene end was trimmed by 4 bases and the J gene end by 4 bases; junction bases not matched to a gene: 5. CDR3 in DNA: TGTGCCAGCAGCTCCGGGACTAGCGGAACCACCGGGGAGCTGTTTTTT. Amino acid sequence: CASSSGTSGTTGELFF.

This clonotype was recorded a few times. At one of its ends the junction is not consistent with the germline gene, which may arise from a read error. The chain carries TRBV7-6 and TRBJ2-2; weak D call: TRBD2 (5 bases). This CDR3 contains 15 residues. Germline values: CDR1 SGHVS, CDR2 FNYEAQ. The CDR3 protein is CASSPVSGNTGKLFF. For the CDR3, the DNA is TGTGCCAGCAGCCCCGTGAGCGGTAACACCGGGAAGCTGTTTTTT.

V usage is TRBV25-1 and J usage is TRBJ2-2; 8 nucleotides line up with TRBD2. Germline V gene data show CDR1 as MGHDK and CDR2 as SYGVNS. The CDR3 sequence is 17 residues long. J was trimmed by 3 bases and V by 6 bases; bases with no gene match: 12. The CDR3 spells CASSVGAGGAYTGELFF. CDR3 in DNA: TGTGCCAGCAGCGTAGGCGCGGGGGGCGCATACACCGGGGAGCTGTTTTTT.

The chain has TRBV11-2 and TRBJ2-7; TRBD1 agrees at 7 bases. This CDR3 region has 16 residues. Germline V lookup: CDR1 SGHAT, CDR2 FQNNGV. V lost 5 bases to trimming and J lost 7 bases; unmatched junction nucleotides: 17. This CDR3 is CASSRATGTRIGEQYF. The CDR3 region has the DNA TGTGCCAGCAGCCGAGCGACAGGGACCCGTATTGGGGAGCAGTACTTC.